A single sample is the source of the 18 T cell receptor beta chains below, sequenced in a study of technical replicates of blood from several donors. Here immunoSEQ multiplex PCR was the method, and the copy in TCRdb shows in-frame clones only, minus some. The sample lists roughly 12,000 clones, 90% to 95% occurring once. Sequencing used PBMCs. These receptors all stem from a human donor in good health.

The chain employs TRBV7-9 and TRBJ1-1, with TRBD1 as a possible D gene (6 bases). The ends were cut back, 5 bases at V and 5 bases at J, with 15 bases in the middle. Germline lookup yields CDR1 SEHNR and CDR2 FQNEAQ (reference sequence). There are 14 residues in the CDR3. CDR3 sequence: CASSRGRGLTEAFF. Written as DNA, the CDR3 is TGTGCCAGCAGCCGAGGGAGGGGGTTGACTGAAGCTTTCTTT. Full variable domain (remainder filled in from reference TRBV7-9 and TRBJ1-1): DTGVSQNPRHKITKRGQNVTFRCDPISEHNRLYWYRQTLGQGPEFLTYFQNEAQLEKSRLLSDRFSAERPKGSFSTLEIQRTEQGDSAMYLCASSRGRGLTEAFFGQGTRLTVV.

This chain connects TRBV6-6 to TRBJ2-2, with 9 bases matching TRBD1. V trimming: 5 bases; J trimming: 3 bases; junction bases outside the gene matches: 7. There are 16 residues in the CDR3. Germline V CDR1 and CDR2: MNHNY, SVGAGI (reference sequence). CDR3 coding DNA: TGTGCCAGCAGTCCGCCGGGACAGGGACACACCGGGGAGCTGTTTTTT. Translated: CASSPPGQGHTGELFF.

The chain uses TRBV6-1 and TRBJ2-1; D unclear. There are 12 residues in the CDR3. Germline V gives CDR1 MNHNS, CDR2 SASEGT. V lost 4 bases and J lost 4, with 5 bases in between. This CDR3 reads CASSVPYNEQFF. DNA for the CDR3: TGTGCCAGCAGTGTTCCGTACAATGAGCAGTTCTTC.

The chain uses TRBV11-2 and TRBJ2-3; no firm D call. This CDR3 spans 10 amino acids. Deletions cut 4 bases from V and 8 bases from J, with 4 bases between. Per germline, CDR1 SGHAT and CDR2 FQNNGV. CDR3 amino acids: CASSSGTQYF. The CDR3 region has the DNA TGTGCCAGCAGCTCGGGTACGCAGTATTTT.

The rearrangement uses TRBV9 and TRBJ2-1, with D possibly TRBD2 on 6 matching bases. V was cut by 0 bases and J by 2 bases, with 9 bases left in between. The length of the CDR3 is 15 residues. Germline assignment: CDR1 SGDLS and CDR2 YYNGEE. The CDR3 DNA is TGTGCCAGCAGCGTAGATAGCGGAACCTACAATGAGCAGTTCTTC. Translated: CASSVDSGTYNEQFF.

V is TRBV28 and J is TRBJ2-3, with 10 nucleotides matching TRBD1. Germline V gene sequence: CDR1 MDHEN, CDR2 SYDVKM. The CDR3 sequence is 16 residues long. V gave up 4 bases and J gave up 2 bases; unmatched junction bases: 6. CDR3 coding DNA: TGTGCCAGCAGTTCCTCCGGGACAGGGGTCACAGATACGCAGTATTTT. Amino acids: CASSSSGTGVTDTQYF.

This CDR3 reads CASIPWAGNKYNEQFF. The CDR3 coding sequence is TGTGCCAGCATCCCGTGGGCGGGAAATAAATACAATGAGCAGTTCTTC. The rearrangement links TRBV5-6 to TRBJ2-1, with D tentatively TRBD2 (6 bases). The CDR3 runs 16 residues. Germline-derived CDR1 and CDR2 are SGHDT and YYEEEE. V was cut by 6 bases and J by 4 bases, with 20 bases left in between.

This sequence joins TRBV9 and TRBJ2-3; the match to TRBD1 covers 8 bases. The CDR3 sequence is 16 residues long. In germline, CDR1 is SGDLS, CDR2 YYNGEE. The V segment lost 0 bases and the J segment 6 bases; nucleotides outside the gene matches: 9. The CDR3 nucleotides read TGTGCCAGCAGCGTAGTGGGGGGACAGGTTGGGGATACGCAGTATTTT. Residues: CASSVVGGQVGDTQYF.

The chain joins TRBV27 to TRBJ2-7, with no clear D. The V end was cut by 3 bases, the J end by 3 bases, with 9 bases between. The V gene's germline CDR1 is MNHEY and CDR2 SMNVEV (reference sequence). The CDR3 spans 13 residues. The CDR3 protein is CASSLGRFYEQYF. CDR3 in DNA: TGTGCCAGCAGTTTGGGCAGATTCTACGAGCAGTACTTC.

The chain couples TRBV11-2 to TRBJ1-4; a weak D match, TRBD1 (6 bases). This CDR3 is built from 16 residues. Between the trimmed V and J ends, which lost 5 bases and 5 bases, there was a span of 18 bases. Germline V CDR1 and CDR2: SGHAT, FQNNGV. The DNA of the CDR3 is TGTGCCAGCAGCCAATCCCAGGGGTTTTACAATGAAAAACTGTTTTTT. Amino acid sequence: CASSQSQGFYNEKLFF.

The J gene is TRBJ2-1, the V gene TRBV19, with 12 bases that match TRBD2. Germline V gene data show CDR1 as LNHDA and CDR2 as SQIVND (reference sequence). V dropped 7 bases and J dropped 3; count of bases not matched to a gene: 1. The CDR3 has 14 amino acids. CDR3 DNA sequence: TGTGCCAGTAAGGGACTAGCGGGCTACAATGAGCAGTTCTTC. Translating gives CASKGLAGYNEQFF.

The chain has TRBV5-1 and TRBJ2-7; 7 positions agree with TRBD1. From germline, CDR1 is SGHRS and CDR2 YFSETQ. The junction had 6 bases not matched to a gene; V was cut back by 0 bases and J by 0 bases. The CDR3 is 16 residues long. In nucleotides, the CDR3 is TGCGCCAGCAGCTTGGTGGGGACAGTCGACTCCTACGAGCAGTACTTC. It is translated as CASSLVGTVDSYEQYF. The full variable domain, rest sourced from reference TRBV5-1 and TRBJ2-7, is KAGVTQTPRYLIKTRGQQVTLSCSPISGHRSVSWYQQTPGQGLQFLFEYFSETQRNKGNFPGRFSGRQFSNSRSEMNVSTLELGDSALYLCASSLVGTVDSYEQYFGPGTRLTVT.

The chain has TRBV5-6 and TRBJ1-2; D remains ambiguous. V dropped 1 base and J dropped 1 base, with 11 bases sitting between them. CDR1 and CDR2 (germline): SGHDT, YYEEEE. The CDR3 length is 15 residues. The CDR3 DNA follows: TGTGCCAGCAGCTTGTTCGAGGCCAGTAACTATGGCTACACCTTC. It is translated as CASSLFEASNYGYTF.

V gene TRBV7-9 combines with J gene TRBJ2-2, with D possibly TRBD1 on 5 matching bases. V lost 1 base and J 0 bases, leaving 18 bases between the germline ends. Germline CDR1 SEHNR, CDR2 FQNEAQ (reference sequence). The CDR3 has 19 residues. In DNA form, the CDR3 reads TGTGCCAGCAGCTTAGGCCGGATCAGACAGCATACGAACACCGGGGAGCTGTTTTTT. Protein: CASSLGRIRQHTNTGELFF.

The V call is TRBV2, the J call TRBJ1-5, with D tentatively TRBD1 (6 bases). The CDR3 contains 12 residues. The germline CDR1 and CDR2 sequences are SNHLY and FYNNEI. The V and J ends lost 7 bases and 4 bases respectively, with 8 bases between them. The CDR3 spells CASKGGNQPQHF. The CDR3 DNA follows: TGTGCCAGCAAAGGGGGAAATCAGCCCCAGCATTTT.

This chain links TRBV28 with TRBJ2-7; possibly TRBD1 for D (6 bases). Trimming removed 6 bases at V and 3 bases at J, with 12 bases between. This CDR3 contains 13 residues. Germline-derived CDR1 and CDR2 are MDHEN and SYDVKM. The CDR3 nucleotides are TGTGCCAGCAGGCCCCAGGGGTACTACGAGCAGTACTTC. It codes for CASRPQGYYEQYF.

V usage is TRBV27 and J usage is TRBJ2-7; the D gene is possibly TRBD2 (6 bases). This CDR3 is 16 amino acids long. From germline, CDR1 is MNHEY and CDR2 SMNVEV (reference sequence). The V end was cut by 5 bases, the J end by 0 bases, with 17 bases between. CDR3 in DNA: TGTGCCAGCAGTCCCCATGGTAGCGGAGGCTCCTACGAGCAGTACTTC. Translation: CASSPHGSGGSYEQYF.

The rearrangement links TRBV2 to TRBJ2-7; 10 bases fit TRBD1. The CDR3 has 15 residues. The V gene end was trimmed by 4 bases and the J gene end by 4 bases; junction bases not matched to a gene: 7. Germline lookup yields CDR1 SNHLY and CDR2 FYNNEI. The CDR3 DNA is TGTGCCAGCAGTGCCACCGGGACAGGGGTATACGAGCAGTACTTC. It is translated as CASSATGTGVYEQYF.